This TCR beta chain was retrieved from a study of blood T cell repertoires in COVID-19. Across the study: The United States, Italy and Spain provided the acute and convalescent COVID-19 samples. PBMCs, B-cell-depleted T cells, or T cells were the source of the cDNA or gDNA that made up the material.

Libraries were prepared by immunoSEQ multiplex PCR; TCRdb keeps only in-frame clonotypes and omits some of them. Here the sample spans about 200,000 clones, 70% to 90% being singletons. The CDR3 sequence is 15 residues long. V was pared by 6 bases and J by 5 bases, with 17 bases between. Germline V gene lookup returns CDR1 MDHEN and CDR2 SYDVKM. Seattle patients were enrolled while actively infected and followed longitudinally. The V call is TRBV28, the J call TRBJ1-5; D gene ambiguous. The TCR comes from a man in his fifties or sixties with COVID-19, enrolled during active disease. Sample: peripheral blood. This CDR3 is CASSPPAGWDQPQHF. The DNA for the CDR3 is TGTGCCAGCAGCCCCCCAGCGGGGTGGGATCAGCCCCAGCATTTT.